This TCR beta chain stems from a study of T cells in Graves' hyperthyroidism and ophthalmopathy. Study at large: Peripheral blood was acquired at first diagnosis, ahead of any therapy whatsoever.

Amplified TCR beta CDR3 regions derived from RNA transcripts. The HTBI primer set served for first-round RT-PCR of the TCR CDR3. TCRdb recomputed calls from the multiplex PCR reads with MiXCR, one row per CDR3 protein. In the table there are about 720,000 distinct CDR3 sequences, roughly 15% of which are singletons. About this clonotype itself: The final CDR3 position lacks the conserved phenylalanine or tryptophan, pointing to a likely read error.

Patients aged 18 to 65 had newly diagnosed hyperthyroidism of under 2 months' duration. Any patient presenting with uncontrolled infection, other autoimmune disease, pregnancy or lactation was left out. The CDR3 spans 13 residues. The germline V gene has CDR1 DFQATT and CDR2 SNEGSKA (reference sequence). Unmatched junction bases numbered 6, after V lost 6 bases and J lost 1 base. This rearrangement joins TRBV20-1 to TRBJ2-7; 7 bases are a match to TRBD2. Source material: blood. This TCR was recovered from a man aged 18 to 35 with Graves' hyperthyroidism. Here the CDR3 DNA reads TGCAGTGCCGATGAGCGGGGATCCTACGAGCAGTACTAC. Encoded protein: CSADERGSYEQYY.